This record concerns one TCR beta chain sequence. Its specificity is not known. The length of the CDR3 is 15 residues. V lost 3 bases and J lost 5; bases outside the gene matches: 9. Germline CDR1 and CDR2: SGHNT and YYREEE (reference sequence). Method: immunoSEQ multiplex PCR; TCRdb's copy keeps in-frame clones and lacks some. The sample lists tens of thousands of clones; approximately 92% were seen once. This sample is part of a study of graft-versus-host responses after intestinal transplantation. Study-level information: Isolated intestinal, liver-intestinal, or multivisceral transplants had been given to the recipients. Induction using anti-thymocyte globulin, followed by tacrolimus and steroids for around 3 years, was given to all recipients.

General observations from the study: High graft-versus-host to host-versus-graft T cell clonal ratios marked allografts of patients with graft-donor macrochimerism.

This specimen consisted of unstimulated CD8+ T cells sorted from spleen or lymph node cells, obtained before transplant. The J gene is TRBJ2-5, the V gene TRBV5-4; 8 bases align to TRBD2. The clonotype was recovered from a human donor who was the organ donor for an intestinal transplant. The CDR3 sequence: CASSWNSGAWETQYF. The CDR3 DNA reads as TGTGCCAGCAGCTGGAATAGCGGGGCCTGGGAGACCCAGTACTTC.